This TCR beta chain was recovered during a study of cytomegalovirus exposure and HLA in healthy donors. The CDR3 loop spans 16 amino acids. The ends lost 4 bases at V and 1 base at J; junction bases unmatched: 7. Per germline, CDR1 SEHNR and CDR2 FQNEAQ (reference sequence). Turning to this clone: Antigen unknown.

Study-wide points: In terms of immune exposure information, only CMV serostatus was available. With later analysis, a missense DCLRE1C variant became linked to TCR beta V- and J-gene trimming. In a later analysis, compared with equally common non-associated chains, HLA-associated beta chains were more expanded. 164 TCR beta chains were listed as cytomegalovirus-associated.

13 Jbeta primers and 60 Vbeta primers were used for the PCR. TCRdb's copy holds only in-frame clones and misses some; the assay was immunoSEQ multiplex PCR. The sample lists approximately 200,000 clones, 80% to 85% occurring once. V gene TRBV7-9 combines with J gene TRBJ2-7; TRBD2 matches at 10 bases. The TCR sequence derives from a woman in her forties or fifties in good health and CMV-seropositive. Input material: PBMCs. CDR3 DNA sequence: TGTGCCAGCAGCTCGTCTAGCGGGAGAACATCCTACGAGCAGTACTTC. Protein product: CASSSSSGRTSYEQYF.